This TCR beta chain was obtained from a study of beta chain features in type 1 diabetes. Reverse transcribing all isolated RNA meant expressed TCRB transcripts were sequenced. The table came from immunoSEQ multiplex PCR; TCRdb's copy has only in-frame clones and leaves some out. The sample holds about 470,000 clones, approximately 30% seen once. The CDR3 sequence is 14 residues long. Trimming at V came to 3 bases and at J to 7 bases, leaving 6 bases not matched to a gene. Germline CDR1 SGHVS, CDR2 FQNEAQ. This clone occurred a few times. The chain couples TRBV7-8 to TRBJ2-1; 7 bases fit TRBD2. Sequencing was done on a sample of naive CD4+ T cells from blood. This receptor was identified in a man aged 18 to 29 in good health. The CDR3 DNA sequence: TGTGCCAGCAGCTTCCTTACGGGAGGTAATGAGCAGTTCTTC. It codes for CASSFLTGGNEQFF.